The 10 T cell receptor beta chains below come from one sample, sequenced in a study of blood T cell repertoires in COVID-19. Method: immunoSEQ multiplex PCR; TCRdb's copy keeps in-frame clones and lacks some. The sample yields under 250,000 clones, about 88% seen once. Source material: peripheral blood. The receptor source for this set is a woman between 65 and 79 years old with active or convalescent COVID-19.

The V call is TRBV18, the J call TRBJ1-4; maybe TRBD1 (6 bases). V lost 3 bases and J 8 bases, leaving 10 bases between the germline ends. Germline V CDR1 and CDR2: KGHSH, LQKENI. The CDR3 spans 13 residues. CDR3 protein: CASSPRQAEKLFF. In nucleotides, the CDR3 is TGTGCCAGCTCACCCCGACAGGCCGAAAAACTGTTTTTT.

CDR3 sequence: CASSLDRTEGNTIYF. The CDR3 DNA follows: TGTGCCAGCAGCCTTGACAGGACAGAAGGAAACACCATATATTTT. This sequence joins TRBV7-2 and TRBJ1-3; D perhaps matches TRBD1 (6 bases). The CDR3 sequence is 15 residues long. The germline CDR1 and CDR2 sequences are SGHTA and FQGNSA. V lost 5 bases, J lost 4 bases, and 15 bases lay in between.

This chain uses TRBV11-2 with TRBJ2-1, with D tentatively TRBD1 (6 bases). Germline V CDR1 and CDR2: SGHAT, FQNNGV. This CDR3 has 13 residues. Trimming removed 5 bases at V and 9 bases at J, with 14 bases between. CDR3 in DNA: TGTGCCAGCAGCCCACAGGGAAGCGGTGAGCAGTTCTTC. This encodes CASSPQGSGEQFF.

The CDR3 reads CASSLNGNMNAFF. The CDR3 nucleotides read TGTGCCAGCAGCTTAAACGGGAACATGAATGCTTTCTTT. The chain has TRBV7-8 and TRBJ1-1; D is unclear. The CDR3 spans 13 residues. The germline V gene encodes CDR1 SGHVS and CDR2 FQNEAQ. V was pared by 2 bases and J by 11 bases, with 15 bases between.

The chain combines TRBV7-2 with TRBJ1-1; D not resolved. Germline V gene sequence: CDR1 SGHTA, CDR2 FQGNSA. This CDR3 contains 13 residues. Between the trimmed V and J ends, which lost 1 base and 7 bases, there was a span of 10 bases. CDR3 nucleotides: TGTGCCAGCAGCTTAGTTGCCGGGATTGAAGCTTTCTTT. Translation gives CASSLVAGIEAFF.

The chain links TRBV5-1 to TRBJ1-1, with TRBD1 as a possible D gene (5 bases). Trimming pared 3 bases from V and 5 bases from J, leaving 11 bases between. Looked up from germline, CDR1 is SGHRS and CDR2 is YFSETQ. This CDR3 is 13 amino acids long. The CDR3 sequence: CASSSSGKTEAFF. The CDR3, as DNA: TGCGCCAGCAGCTCTTCAGGGAAAACTGAAGCTTTCTTT.

This rearrangement joins TRBV18 to TRBJ1-4, with 8 bases that match TRBD1. CDR1 and CDR2 from the germline V gene are KGHSH and LQKENI. Unmatched junction bases numbered 8, after V lost 6 bases and J lost 8 bases. The CDR3 covers 14 residues. The CDR3 reads CASSVGTGVEKLFF. The DNA for the CDR3 is TGTGCCAGCTCTGTCGGGACAGGTGTAGAAAAACTGTTTTTT.

This clone has just a few counts. The chain employs TRBV7-2 and TRBJ1-1; 8 bases align to TRBD1. The CDR3 covers 13 residues. Germline trimming cut 5 bases from V and 11 bases from J; bases unmatched to any gene: 10. Germline CDR1 and CDR2: SGHTA and FQGNSA. CDR3 DNA sequence: TGTGCCAGCAGCCCGGGAGACAGGGGTGAGGCTTTCTTT. This encodes CASSPGDRGEAFF.

This chain connects TRBV24-1 to TRBJ1-5, with 8 bases lining up with TRBD1. Germline values: CDR1 KGHDR, CDR2 SFDVKD. The V gene end was trimmed by 2 bases and the J gene end by 6 bases; junction bases not matched to a gene: 8. CDR3 length equals 16 residues. The CDR3 sequence: CATSDSGQGGGQPQHF. The CDR3 nucleotides read TGTGCCACCAGTGATTCTGGACAGGGAGGGGGTCAGCCCCAGCATTTT.

The chain employs TRBV18 and TRBJ1-6; 7 bases are shared with TRBD1. CDR3 length equals 14 residues. V shed 4 bases, J shed 10 bases, and the junction held 7 bases outside the gene matches. The germline V gene has CDR1 KGHSH and CDR2 LQKENI. CDR3 nucleotides: TGTGCCAGCTCACTTGAGGAGGGGGCCTCACCCCTCCACTTT. Protein: CASSLEEGASPLHF. The full variable domain, completed using reference TRBV18 and TRBJ1-6, is NAGVMQNPRHLVRRRGQEARLRCSPMKGHSHVYWYRQLPEEGLKFMVYLQKENIIDESGMPKERFSAEFPKEGPSILRIQQVVRGDSAAYFCASSLEEGASPLHFGNGTRLTVT.